This T cell receptor (beta chain) was sequenced in a study of cytomegalovirus exposure and HLA in healthy donors. Both 60 Vbeta primers and 13 Jbeta primers went into the PCR. The data were produced by immunoSEQ multiplex PCR, yet TCRdb's version contains in-frame clones alone and is incomplete. The data contain more than 150,000 clones, roughly 82% of them singletons. Whole-study findings and limits: Three chains linked to CMV were shown in vitro to be specific for CMV antigens.

Deletions cut 2 bases from V and 3 bases from J, with 13 bases between. Germline lookup yields CDR1 MNHNY and CDR2 SVGAGI (reference sequence). The CDR3 has 15 residues. This clone appeared a few times. Antigen: not known. This receptor was taken from a woman between 50 and 59 years old in good health and CMV-seropositive. Sequences were obtained from PBMCs. The chain uses TRBV6-6 and TRBJ1-1; D might be TRBD1 (5 bases). Here the CDR3 DNA reads TGTGCCAGCAGTTACGCAGGGCTAGGGGACACTGAAGCTTTCTTT. Translation gives CASSYAGLGDTEAFF.